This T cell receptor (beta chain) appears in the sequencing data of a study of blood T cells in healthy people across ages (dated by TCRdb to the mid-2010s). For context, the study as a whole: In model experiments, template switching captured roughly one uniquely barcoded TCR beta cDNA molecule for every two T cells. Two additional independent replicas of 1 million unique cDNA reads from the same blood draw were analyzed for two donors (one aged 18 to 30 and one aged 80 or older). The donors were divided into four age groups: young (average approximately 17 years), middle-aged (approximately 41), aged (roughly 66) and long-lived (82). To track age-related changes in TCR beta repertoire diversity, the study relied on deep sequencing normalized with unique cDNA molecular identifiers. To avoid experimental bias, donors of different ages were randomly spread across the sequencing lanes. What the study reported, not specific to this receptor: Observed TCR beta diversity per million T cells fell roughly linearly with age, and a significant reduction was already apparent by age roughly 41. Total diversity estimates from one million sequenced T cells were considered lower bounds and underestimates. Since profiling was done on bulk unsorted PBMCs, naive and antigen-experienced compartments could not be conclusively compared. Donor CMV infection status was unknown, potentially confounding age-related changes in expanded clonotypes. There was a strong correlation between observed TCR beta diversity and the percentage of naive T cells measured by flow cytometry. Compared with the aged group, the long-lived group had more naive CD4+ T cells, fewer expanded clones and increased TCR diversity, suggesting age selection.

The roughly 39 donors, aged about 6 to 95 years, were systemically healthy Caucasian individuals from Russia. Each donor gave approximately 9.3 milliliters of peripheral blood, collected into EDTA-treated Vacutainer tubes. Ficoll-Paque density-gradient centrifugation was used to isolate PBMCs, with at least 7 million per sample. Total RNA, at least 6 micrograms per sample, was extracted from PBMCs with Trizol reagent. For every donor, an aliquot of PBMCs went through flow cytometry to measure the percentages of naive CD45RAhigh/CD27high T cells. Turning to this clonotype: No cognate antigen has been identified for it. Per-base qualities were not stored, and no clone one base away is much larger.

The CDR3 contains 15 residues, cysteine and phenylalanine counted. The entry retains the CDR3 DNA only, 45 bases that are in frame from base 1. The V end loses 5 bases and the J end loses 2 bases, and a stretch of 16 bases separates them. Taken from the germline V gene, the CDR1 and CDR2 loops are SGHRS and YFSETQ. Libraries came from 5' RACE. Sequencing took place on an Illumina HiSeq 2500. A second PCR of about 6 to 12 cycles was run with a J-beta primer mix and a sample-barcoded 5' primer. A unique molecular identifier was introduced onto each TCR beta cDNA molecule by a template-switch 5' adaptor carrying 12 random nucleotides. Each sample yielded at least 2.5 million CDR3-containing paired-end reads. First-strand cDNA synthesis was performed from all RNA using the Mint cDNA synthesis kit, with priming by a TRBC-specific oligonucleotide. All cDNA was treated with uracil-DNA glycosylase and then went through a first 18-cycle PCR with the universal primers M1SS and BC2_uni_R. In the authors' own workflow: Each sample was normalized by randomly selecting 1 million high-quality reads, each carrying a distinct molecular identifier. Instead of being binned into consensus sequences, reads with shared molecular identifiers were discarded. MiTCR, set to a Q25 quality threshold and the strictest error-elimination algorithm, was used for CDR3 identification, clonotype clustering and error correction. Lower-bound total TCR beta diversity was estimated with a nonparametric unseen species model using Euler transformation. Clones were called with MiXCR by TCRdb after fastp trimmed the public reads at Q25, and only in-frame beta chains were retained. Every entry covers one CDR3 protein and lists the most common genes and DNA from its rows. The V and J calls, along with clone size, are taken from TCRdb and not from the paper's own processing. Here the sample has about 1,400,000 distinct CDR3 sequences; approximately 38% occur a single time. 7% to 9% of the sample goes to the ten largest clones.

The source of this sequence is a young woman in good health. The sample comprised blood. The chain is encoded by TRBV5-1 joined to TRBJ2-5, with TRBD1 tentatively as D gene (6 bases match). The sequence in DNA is TGCGCCAGCAGGCGGACAGTTACCTTGCAAGAGACCCAGTACTTC. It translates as CASRRTVTLQETQYF.